This TCR beta chain was retrieved from a study of blood T cell repertoires in COVID-19. Study at large: Collection of acute and convalescent COVID-19 samples took place in the United States, Italy and Spain. From T cells, B-cell-depleted T cells, or PBMCs came the material, which was cDNA or gDNA.

As handled by the study authors: The assay estimated nucleated cells by amplifying reference gene primers. Libraries were prepared by immunoSEQ multiplex PCR; TCRdb keeps only in-frame clonotypes and omits some of them. From that table come the V and J calls and clone size; the DNA was used to work out D and trimming. The sample yields about 190,000 clones, under 90% seen once. The CDR3 contains 14 residues. Germline assignment: CDR1 SGHDN and CDR2 FVKESK. With 4 bases clipped from V and 8 bases from J, the junction kept 6 bases outside the gene matches. This chain connects TRBV14 to TRBJ1-4, with 8 bases fitting TRBD1. This TCR was recovered from a man between 60 and 75 years old with acute or convalescent COVID-19. The sample comprised peripheral blood. In DNA, the CDR3 is TGTGCCAGCAGCCTCAGGGGGCGGAACGAAAAACTGTTTTTT. Protein product: CASSLRGRNEKLFF. Variable domain in full (rest from reference TRBV14 and TRBJ1-4): EAGVTQFPSHSVIEKGQTVTLRCDPISGHDNLYWYRRVMGKEIKFLLHFVKESKQDESGMPNNRFLAERTGGTYSTLKVQPAELEDSGVYFCASSLRGRNEKLFFGSGTQLSVL.